This T cell receptor (beta chain) was obtained from a study of T-cell reconstitution after alpha-beta-depleted transplantation in children. The study, taken as a whole, reports: Several hundred graft clones that had expanded were reportedly the source of alpha-beta T cells about two months after transplant.

This sample's TCRbeta library carried unique molecular identifier barcodes. TCRdb ran MiXCR on the PCR reads and lists one entry per CDR3 protein. Of hundreds of thousands of distinct CDR3 sequences listed, around 15% are singletons. A few counts support this clonotype. The antigen remains unidentified. This CDR3 region has 17 residues. Trimming cost V 0 bases and J 0 bases, with 14 bases left between them. Germline V gene data show CDR1 as LGHDT and CDR2 as YNNKEL (reference sequence). V and J are TRBV3-1 and TRBJ1-1; D is perhaps TRBD1 (5 bases). The clonotype originates from a boy younger than two who had a stem cell transplant for Wiskott-Aldrich syndrome, so the T cells may come from the graft donor. The sequencing used PBMCs, mostly from graft donor cells, collected 360 days after TCRalphabeta/CD19-depleted stem cell transplant. The CDR3 coding sequence is TGTGCCAGCAGCCAAGATCTTAGGGGACGCCTGAACACTGAAGCTTTCTTT. Its translation: CASSQDLRGRLNTEAFF.